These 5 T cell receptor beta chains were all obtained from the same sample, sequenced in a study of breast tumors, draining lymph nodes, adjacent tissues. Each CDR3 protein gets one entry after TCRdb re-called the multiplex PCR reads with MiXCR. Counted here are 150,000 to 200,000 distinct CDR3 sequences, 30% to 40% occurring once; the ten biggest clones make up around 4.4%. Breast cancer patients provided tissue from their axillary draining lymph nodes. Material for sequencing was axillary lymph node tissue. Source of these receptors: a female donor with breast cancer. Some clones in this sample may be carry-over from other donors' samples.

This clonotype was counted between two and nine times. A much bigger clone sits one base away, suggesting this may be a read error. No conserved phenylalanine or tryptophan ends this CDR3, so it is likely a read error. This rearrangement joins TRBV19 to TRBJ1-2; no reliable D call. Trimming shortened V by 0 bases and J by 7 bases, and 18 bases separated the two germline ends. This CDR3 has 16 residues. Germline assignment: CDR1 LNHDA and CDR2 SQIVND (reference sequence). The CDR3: CASSIDSRQRGSGYTS. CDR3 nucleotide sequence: TGTGCCAGTAGTATAGATAGTCGGCAGCGCGGTAGTGGCTACACCTCC.

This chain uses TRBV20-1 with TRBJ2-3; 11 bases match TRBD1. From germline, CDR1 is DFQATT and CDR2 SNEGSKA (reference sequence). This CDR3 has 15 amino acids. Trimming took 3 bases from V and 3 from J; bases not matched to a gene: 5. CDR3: CSASFGQGATDTQYF. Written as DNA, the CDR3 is TGCAGTGCTAGTTTTGGACAGGGGGCTACAGATACGCAGTATTTT.

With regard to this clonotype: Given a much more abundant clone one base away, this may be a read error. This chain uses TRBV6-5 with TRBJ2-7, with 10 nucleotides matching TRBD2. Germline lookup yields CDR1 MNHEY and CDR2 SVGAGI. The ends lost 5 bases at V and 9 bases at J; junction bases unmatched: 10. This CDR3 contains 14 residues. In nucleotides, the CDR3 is TGTGCCAGCAGTCTCGCCGGGACTAGCGCCGCGCAGTACTTC. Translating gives CASSLAGTSAAQYF.

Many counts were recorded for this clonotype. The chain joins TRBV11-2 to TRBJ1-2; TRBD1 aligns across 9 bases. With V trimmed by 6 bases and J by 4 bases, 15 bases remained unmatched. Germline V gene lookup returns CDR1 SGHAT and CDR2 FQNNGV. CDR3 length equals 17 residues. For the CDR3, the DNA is TGTGCCAGCAGACATACGACCGGGACAGGGTTTACCTATGGCTACACCTTC. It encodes CASRHTTGTGFTYGYTF. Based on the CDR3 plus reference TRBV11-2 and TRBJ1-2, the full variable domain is EAGVAQSPRYKIIEKRQSVAFWCNPISGHATLYWYQQILGQGPKLLIQFQNNGVVDDSQLPKDRFSAERLKGVDSTLKIQPAKLEDSAVYLCASRHTTGTGFTYGYTFGSGTRLTVV.

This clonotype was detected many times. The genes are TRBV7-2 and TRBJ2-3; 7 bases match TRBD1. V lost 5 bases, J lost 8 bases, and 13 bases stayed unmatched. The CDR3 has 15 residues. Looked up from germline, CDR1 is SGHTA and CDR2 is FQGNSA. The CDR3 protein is CASSPRERGQGTQYF. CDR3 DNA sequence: TGTGCCAGCAGCCCAAGAGAAAGGGGGCAGGGTACGCAGTATTTT.